This entry lists 12 T cell receptor beta chains sequenced from one sample in a study of blood T cell repertoires in COVID-19. Profiled with immunoSEQ multiplex PCR; TCRdb holds only in-frame clones, not every one. The sample records roughly 230,000 clones, roughly 85% being singletons. Sequencing was done on a sample of peripheral blood. All receptors derive from a man aged 45-65 years with COVID-19, enrolled during active disease.

In DNA, the CDR3 is TGTGCCAGCAGCGTAGGGACAGGGGGCCCCCTCGAGCAGTACTTC. Protein: CASSVGTGGPLEQYF. V usage is TRBV9 and J usage is TRBJ2-7, with 11 bases matching TRBD1. The germline V gene encodes CDR1 SGDLS and CDR2 YYNGEE. The ends lost 0 bases at V and 6 bases at J; junction bases unmatched: 5. The CDR3 runs to 15 residues.

Only a few counts were recorded for this clone. This rearrangement joins TRBV7-8 to TRBJ1-1, with 7 nucleotides matching TRBD1. Per germline, CDR1 SGHVS and CDR2 FQNEAQ. The CDR3 consists of 14 residues. V was pared by 3 bases and J by 3 bases, with 4 bases of the junction left unmatched. Written as DNA, the CDR3 is TGTGCCAGCAGCTTGCAGGGGGTGTACACTGAAGCTTTCTTT. The encoded protein is CASSLQGVYTEAFF.

This clone was counted once. This rearrangement joins TRBV5-4 to TRBJ2-5, with 7 bases aligning to TRBD2. The junction had 8 bases not matched to a gene; V was cut back by 4 bases and J by 2 bases. CDR1 and CDR2 from the germline V gene are SGHNT and YYREEE (reference sequence). The CDR3 has 15 amino acids. This chain's CDR3 is CASSASGPNQETQYF. The CDR3 DNA sequence: TGTGCCAGCAGCGCTAGCGGCCCCAATCAAGAGACCCAGTACTTC. Combining the CDR3 with reference TRBV5-4 and TRBJ2-5 gives the whole variable domain ETGVTQSPTHLIKTRGQQVTLRCSSQSGHNTVSWYQQALGQGPQFIFQYYREEENGRGNFPPRFSGLQFPNYSSELNVNALELDDSALYLCASSASGPNQETQYFGPGTRLLVL.

This clone showed up just a few times. This chain connects TRBV4-1 to TRBJ2-7; weak D call: TRBD1 (6 bases). From germline, CDR1 is MGHRA and CDR2 YSYEKL. V was shortened by 2 bases and J by 5 bases, with 10 bases between the two germline ends. This CDR3 contains 13 residues. CDR3 sequence (DNA): TGCGCCAGCAGCCAAATAACAGGGCACGAGCAGTACTTC. Translation gives CASSQITGHEQYF.

The chain is built from TRBV7-6 and TRBJ1-4; D is perhaps TRBD1 (6 bases). The ends were cut back, 1 base at V and 7 bases at J, with 10 bases in the middle. The germline V gene has CDR1 SGHVS and CDR2 FNYEAQ. CDR3 length equals 14 residues. CDR3 protein: CASSLGGGGEKLFF. DNA for the CDR3: TGTGCCAGCAGCTTAGGAGGGGGGGGTGAAAAACTGTTTTTT. The full variable domain, completed using reference TRBV7-6 and TRBJ1-4, is GAGVSQSPRYKVTKRGQDVALRCDPISGHVSLYWYRQALGQGPEFLTYFNYEAQQDKSGLPNDRFSAERPEGSISTLTIQRTEQRDSAMYRCASSLGGGGEKLFFGSGTQLSVL.

This sequence joins TRBV6-5 and TRBJ2-1, with D possibly matching TRBD2 (6 bases). V shed 6 bases and J shed 6 bases, with 9 bases lying between them. CDR3 length: 12 residues. Per the germline V gene, CDR1 is MNHEY and CDR2 is SVGAGI. The CDR3 loop reads CASSQTSNEQFF. CDR3 DNA: TGTGCCAGCAGCCAGACTAGCAATGAGCAGTTCTTC.

The V gene is TRBV5-1, the J gene TRBJ2-7; D may be TRBD1 (6 bases). The V and J ends lost 4 bases and 5 bases respectively, with 19 bases between them. CDR3 length: 15 amino acids. The germline V gene has CDR1 SGHRS and CDR2 YFSETQ. Here the CDR3 DNA reads TGCGCCAGCAGCCTGAGCTCGAACAGGGACCACGAGCAGTACTTC. Its protein product is CASSLSSNRDHEQYF.

This clone has a single count. The gene calls are TRBV19 and TRBJ2-7; D perhaps matches TRBD2 (5 bases). CDR3 length: 15 residues. The germline gives CDR1 LNHDA, CDR2 SQIVND (reference sequence). Between the trimmed V and J ends, which lost 4 bases and 2 bases, there was a span of 15 bases. The CDR3 sequence is CASSTTSGPTYEQYF. The CDR3 DNA is TGTGCCAGTAGTACCACGAGCGGCCCGACCTACGAGCAGTACTTC.

The chain employs TRBV3-1 (or the pseudogene TRBV3-2) and TRBJ1-3; D perhaps matches TRBD1 (5 bases). The CDR3 covers 15 residues. V lost 5 bases and J lost 0, with 11 bases in between. CDR1 is LGHDT and CDR2 is YNNKEL in the germline V gene (reference sequence). CDR3 region: CASSKTAGSGNTIYF. The CDR3 nucleotides read TGTGCCAGCAGCAAGACAGCTGGCTCTGGAAACACCATATATTTT.

This clone was found a few times. The chain employs TRBV15 and TRBJ2-6; D remains unclear. CDR3 length equals 15 residues. V was pared by 0 bases and J by 10 bases, with 13 bases between. Per the germline V gene, CDR1 is LNHNV and CDR2 is YYDKDF (reference sequence). As DNA, the CDR3 is TGTGCCACCAGCAGAGATTCTGGTCCGAGGAACGTCCTGACTTTC. Translation gives CATSRDSGPRNVLTF. The full variable domain, with the rest looked up from reference TRBV15 and TRBJ2-6, is DAMVIQNPRYQVTQFGKPVTLSCSQTLNHNVMYWYQQKSSQAPKLLFHYYDKDFNNEADTPDNFQSRRPNTSFCFLDIRSPGLGDTAMYLCATSRDSGPRNVLTFGAGSRLTVL.

The chain combines TRBV18 with TRBJ1-1, with D maybe TRBD1 (6 bases). The CDR3 has 14 residues. Germline V gene lookup returns CDR1 KGHSH and CDR2 LQKENI. V dropped 2 bases and J dropped 3 bases, with 10 bases sitting between them. DNA for the CDR3: TGTGCCAGCTCACCAGGGGGCTGGGACACTGAAGCTTTCTTT. Translating it yields CASSPGGWDTEAFF.

The CDR3 here is CASSETTNYGYTF. CDR3 coding DNA: TGTGCCAGCAGCGAGACAACTAACTATGGCTACACCTTC. The V call is TRBV5-4, the J call TRBJ1-2, with no clear D. V lost 4 bases and J lost 0, with 7 bases in between. Germline V CDR1 and CDR2: SGHNT, YYREEE (reference sequence). The CDR3 totals 13 residues. Based on the CDR3 plus reference TRBV5-4 and TRBJ1-2, the full variable domain is ETGVTQSPTHLIKTRGQQVTLRCSSQSGHNTVSWYQQALGQGPQFIFQYYREEENGRGNFPPRFSGLQFPNYSSELNVNALELDDSALYLCASSETTNYGYTFGSGTRLTVV.